What follows describes a single T cell receptor (beta chain). Which antigen it targets is not known. The record has no base qualities; no much larger clone is one base away. Libraries came from the immunoSEQ multiplex PCR assay. TCRdb took over this immuneACCESS table, retaining in-frame rearrangements with V and J assigned. Such tables are incomplete; in checked studies, under half of the missing clones stem from an unresolved V gene, and the remainder is unexplained. The sample table holds around 40,000 clones, of which roughly 89% were seen once. The ten largest clones capture roughly 1.1% of the sample. The sample originates from a study of T cell changes during pregnancy in multiple sclerosis (dated by TCRdb to between 2018 and 2020). As for the study more broadly: The study examined how the T cell repertoire changed over the course of pregnancy in women with multiple sclerosis.

CDR1 is given as MDHEN and CDR2 as SYDVKM, both from the germline V gene. V loses 2 bases at its end and J loses 6 bases; junction bases beyond the gene matches: 7. The CDR3 numbers 15 residues from cysteine through phenylalanine. The kept DNA is CDR3 alone, 45 bases in frame from the first base. This TCR derives from a female donor with multiple sclerosis, enrolled in a pregnancy study. Material: CD4+ T cells from peripheral blood mononuclear cells, obtained in the first trimester of pregnancy. The V gene is TRBV28 and the J gene is TRBJ1-1; 9 bases in between match TRBD1. The CDR3 loop reads CASSLGGQGGSEAFF. The sequenced DNA is TGTGCCAGCAGTTTAGGGGGACAGGGAGGATCTGAAGCTTTCTTT.